Sequencing of this T cell receptor (beta chain) was carried out in a study of Ad26.COV2.S vaccination and SARS-CoV-2 variants (dated by TCRdb to about 2021). Background for the entire study: TCRbeta repertoire sequencing was used to assess the specificity and breadth of SARS-CoV-2-reactive T cell receptors after Ad26.COV2.S vaccination. The TCR-sequenced set comprised roughly 30 samples: some 20 Ad26.COV2.S vaccine recipients, 5 placebo recipients and 8 SARS-CoV-2 convalescent individuals.

For this clone: Its recognized antigen is unknown. Base qualities are missing; no much larger clone stands one base away.

What the work shows at the level of the full study, not this receptor alone: Substantial breadth of spike-specific CD8+ and CD4+ T cell responses was reported after vaccination. It was noted by the authors that total T cell responses may have been underestimated by the TCR breadth and depth analyses. Comparable non-spike TCR breadth was observed between vaccine and placebo recipients, consistent with only spike being contained in the vaccine. Spike-specific TCR breadth was higher in Ad26.COV2.S recipients than in placebo recipients (P = 0.0014).

TCRbeta CDR3 regions were sequenced with the immunoSEQ Assay. After extraction, genomic DNA underwent amplification by bias-controlled multiplex PCR, followed by high-throughput sequencing. The paper's processing steps were these. Collapsing and filtering of sequences were performed to quantify the absolute abundance of each unique TCRbeta CDR3 region. T cell fraction was estimated by normalization of TCRbeta template counts to usable DNA, with usable DNA being measured through amplification of reference genes present in all nucleated cells. Repertoire TCRs were annotated as SARS-CoV-2-specific when V gene, CDR3 amino acid sequence and J gene were exactly matched to a known reactive TCR set. The reference SARS-CoV-2 TCR set was derived from MIRA and filtered for enrichment in COVID-19-positive ImmuneCODE repertoires, a step that removed public or cross-reactive TCRs. Based on the MIRA antigens, annotated TCRs were further analysed at the level of specific ORF or position within ORF. Breadth was defined as the number of annotated unique rearrangements divided by the total number of unique productive rearrangements, and depth was defined as the summed frequency of the annotated unique rearrangements. Two-sided Wilcoxon rank-sum tests were used to compare TCR breadth between groups. As stored in TCRdb, this immuneACCESS dataset retains in-frame rearrangements with V and J assigned. A fraction of the clones does not appear; measured against another copy, unresolved V genes explain less than half of the discrepancy, and the remainder lacks a known reason. V, J and clone size reflect that table, while D and trimming were determined from the DNA. Across this sample there are about 350,000 clones, with about 90% seen only once. Roughly 3.9% of the sample rests with the top ten.

The time point label, read with the paper, signifies: individuals recovered from natural SARS-CoV-2 infection. CDR1 is given as MNHEY and CDR2 as SVGAGI, both from the germline V gene. V loses 10 bases of germline sequence and J loses 10 bases, and the interval between the two ends is 19 bases. There are 12 amino acids in the CDR3, from cysteine to phenylalanine inclusive. This entry keeps only the CDR3 DNA: 36 bases, framed from base 1. Sequenced material: peripheral blood, taken after recovery from COVID-19. The sequence links TRBV6-5 to TRBJ1-2; the D gene remains uncertain. The TCR originated in a human donor who had recovered from COVID-19. The CDR3 protein is CATRDSLRVYTF. The DNA is as follows: TGTGCCACCAGAGACTCCTTACGGGTCTACACCTTC.